This T cell receptor beta chain was captured by sequencing in a study of T cell repertoires in cytomegalovirus infection. This clonotype showed up many times. Its specificity is not known. A single record per CDR3 protein comes from TCRdb applying MiXCR to the reads. The sample has 140,000 to 150,000 distinct CDR3 sequences; 30% to 40% are singletons. The V gene lost 6 bases and the J gene lost 3 bases, with 9 bases spanning the gap. This CDR3 has 11 amino acids. Germline CDR1 reads DFQATT; CDR2 reads SNEGSKA (reference sequence). J is TRBJ2-7 and V is TRBV20-1; perhaps TRBD1 as D (5 bases). The input for sequencing was CD8+ T cells from cultured PBMCs, taken from culture after CMV antigen stimulation. The receptor's source is a human donor in good health (CMV status not recorded). Some clones in this sample may be carry-over from other donors' samples. The CDR3 nucleotides read TGCAGTGCACGTACAGGCTACGAGCAGTACTTC. Encoded protein: CSARTGYEQYF.